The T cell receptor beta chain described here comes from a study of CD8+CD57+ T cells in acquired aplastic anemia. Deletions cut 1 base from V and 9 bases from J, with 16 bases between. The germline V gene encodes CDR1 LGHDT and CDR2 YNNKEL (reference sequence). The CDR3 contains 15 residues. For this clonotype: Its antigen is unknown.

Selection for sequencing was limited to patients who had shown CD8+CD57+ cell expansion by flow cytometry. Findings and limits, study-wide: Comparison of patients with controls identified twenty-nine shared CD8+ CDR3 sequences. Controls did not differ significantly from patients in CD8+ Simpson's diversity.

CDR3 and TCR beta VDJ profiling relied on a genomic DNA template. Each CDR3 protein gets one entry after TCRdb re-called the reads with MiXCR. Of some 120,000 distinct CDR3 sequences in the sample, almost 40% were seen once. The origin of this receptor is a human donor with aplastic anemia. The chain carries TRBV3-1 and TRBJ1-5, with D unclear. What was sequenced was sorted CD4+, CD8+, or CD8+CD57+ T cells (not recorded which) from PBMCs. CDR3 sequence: CASSQGSGEVGPQHF. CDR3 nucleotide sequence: TGTGCCAGCAGCCAAGGGAGTGGTGAGGTAGGGCCCCAGCATTTT.